Sequencing of this TCR beta chain was carried out in a study of T cells in Graves' hyperthyroidism and ophthalmopathy. The source material, RNA transcripts, was used to amplify TCR beta CDR3 regions. The HTBI set primed first-round TCR CDR3 RT-PCR. TCRdb used MiXCR to reprocess the multiplex PCR reads, holding one entry per CDR3 protein. The table lists hundreds of thousands of distinct CDR3 sequences, more than 13% of them singletons. Source material: blood. This clonotype originated in a woman in her twenties or thirties with Graves' hyperthyroidism.

CDR3 nucleotide sequence: TGTGCCAGCAGTCCCCCTGTTGGGGCGGGAGGGCAAGAGACCCAGTACTTC. It specifies CASSPPVGAGGQETQYF. The V gene is TRBV6-2 or TRBV6-3, the J gene TRBJ2-5, with TRBD2 matching 9 bases. After removal of 5 bases from V and 2 bases from J, the junction contained 12 bases not matched to a gene. This CDR3 has 17 residues. Germline V gene lookup returns CDR1 MNHEY and CDR2 SVGEGT.